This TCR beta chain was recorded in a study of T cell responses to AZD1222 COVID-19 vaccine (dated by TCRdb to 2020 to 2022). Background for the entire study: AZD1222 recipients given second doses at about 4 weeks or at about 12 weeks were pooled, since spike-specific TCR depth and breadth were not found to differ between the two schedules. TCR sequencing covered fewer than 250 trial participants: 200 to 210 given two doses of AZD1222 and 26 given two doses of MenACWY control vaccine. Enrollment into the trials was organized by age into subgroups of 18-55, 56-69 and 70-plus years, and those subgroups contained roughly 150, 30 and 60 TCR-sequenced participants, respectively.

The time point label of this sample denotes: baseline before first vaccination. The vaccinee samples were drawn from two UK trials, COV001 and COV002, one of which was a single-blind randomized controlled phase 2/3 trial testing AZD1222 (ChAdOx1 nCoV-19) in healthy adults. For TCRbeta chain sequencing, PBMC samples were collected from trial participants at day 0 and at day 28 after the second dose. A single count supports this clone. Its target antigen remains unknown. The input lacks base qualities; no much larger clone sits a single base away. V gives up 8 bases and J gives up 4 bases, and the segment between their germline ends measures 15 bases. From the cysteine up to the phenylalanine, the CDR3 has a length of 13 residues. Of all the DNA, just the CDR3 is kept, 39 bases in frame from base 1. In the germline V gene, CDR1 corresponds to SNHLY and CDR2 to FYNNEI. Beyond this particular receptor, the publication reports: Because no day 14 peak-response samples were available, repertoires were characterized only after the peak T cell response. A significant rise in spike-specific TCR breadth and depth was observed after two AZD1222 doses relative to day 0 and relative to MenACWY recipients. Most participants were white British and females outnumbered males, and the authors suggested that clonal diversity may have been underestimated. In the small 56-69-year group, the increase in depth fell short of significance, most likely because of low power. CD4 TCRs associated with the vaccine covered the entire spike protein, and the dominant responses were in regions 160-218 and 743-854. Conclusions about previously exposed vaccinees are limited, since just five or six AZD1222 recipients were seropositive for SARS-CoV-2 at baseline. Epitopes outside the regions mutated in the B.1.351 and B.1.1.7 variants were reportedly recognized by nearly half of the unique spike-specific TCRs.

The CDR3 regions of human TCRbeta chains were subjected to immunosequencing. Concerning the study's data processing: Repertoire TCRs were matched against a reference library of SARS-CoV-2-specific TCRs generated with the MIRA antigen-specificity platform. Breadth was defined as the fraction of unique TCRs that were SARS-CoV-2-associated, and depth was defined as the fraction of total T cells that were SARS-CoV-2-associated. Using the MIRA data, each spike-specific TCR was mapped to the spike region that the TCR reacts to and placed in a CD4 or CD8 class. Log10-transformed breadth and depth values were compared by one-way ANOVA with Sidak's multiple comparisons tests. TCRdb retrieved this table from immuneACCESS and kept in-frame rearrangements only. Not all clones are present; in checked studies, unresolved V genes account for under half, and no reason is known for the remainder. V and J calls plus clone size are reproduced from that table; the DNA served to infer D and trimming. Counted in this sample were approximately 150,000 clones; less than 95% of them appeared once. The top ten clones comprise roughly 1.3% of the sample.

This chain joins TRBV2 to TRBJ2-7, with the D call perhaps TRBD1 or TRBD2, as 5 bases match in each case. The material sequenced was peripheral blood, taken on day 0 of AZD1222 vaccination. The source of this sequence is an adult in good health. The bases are TGTGCCAGCCTCCGGGGACCGACGTACGAGCAGTACTTC. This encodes CASLRGPTYEQYF.